These T cell receptor beta chains were read from a single sample in a study of post-analysis software for immune sequencing data. TCRdb processed the PCR reads anew with MiXCR; each CDR3 protein has one entry. The repertoire holds 750,000 to 950,000 distinct CDR3 sequences, with roughly half as singletons. Sequenced sample: blood. Every receptor here comes from a girl aged 10-17 years with multiple sclerosis. Both conserved end residues are part of each CDR3. A D gene is named only where the DNA matches it firmly. Some rows mark clone size as missing; the rest say once, few, many or name a class of expanded clone.

j_call clone_size v_call d_call cdr3_nt cdr3_aa
TRBJ2-6 few TRBV5-6 - TGTGCCAGCAGCTTCCCGAGAGAGGGCCTGCGACACTCTGGGGCCAACGTCCTGACTTTC CASSFPREGLRHSGANVLTF
TRBJ2-6 - TRBV3-1 - TGTGCCAGCAGCCACGTATCGGGGACTGGGGCCAACGTCCTGACTTTC CASSHVSGTGANVLTF
TRBJ2-6 few TRBV12-5 - TGTGCTAGTGGTTTGAGCGGACAGACTCCATTCAACTCTGGGGCCAACGTCCTGACTTTC CASGLSGQTPFNSGANVLTF
TRBJ2-1 - TRBV2 - TGTGCCATCAAACCTGAGGGGATATACAATGAGCAGTTCTTC CAIKPEGIYNEQFF
TRBJ2-4 - TRBV12-3/TRBV12-4 TRBD1 TGTGCCAGCAGGGTGGACAGGAGCAACATTCAGTACTTC CASRVDRSNIQYF
TRBJ2-7 - TRBV9 TRBD2 TGTGCCAGCAGCGTAGGTGCAGGATGGACTAGCGGCTATTCTGAGCAGTACTTC CASSVGAGWTSGYSEQYF
TRBJ1-2 few TRBV12-3/TRBV12-4 TRBD1 TGTGCCAGCAGTTTGTCCTGGGGGACAGGGGCTTATGGCTACACCTTC CASSLSWGTGAYGYTF
TRBJ2-2 - TRBV6-4 TRBD1 TGTGCCAGCAGTCAGACAGGGGGAGTTAACACCGGGGAGCTGTTTTTT CASSQTGGVNTGELFF
TRBJ2-6 - TRBV4-1 - TGCGCCAGCAGCCAAGCTCCAGGGATAACCTTCTCTGGGGCCAACGTCCTGACTTTC CASSQAPGITFSGANVLTF
TRBJ2-7 - TRBV5-1 - TGCGCCAGCAGCTTGGGCCCCACTGCGGTGGCCCACTACGAGCAGTACTTC CASSLGPTAVAHYEQYF
TRBJ1-1 - TRBV4-1 - TGCGCCAGCAGCTACAACCCCGGAGGGGGCACTGAAGCTTTCTTT CASSYNPGGGTEAFF
TRBJ2-7 few TRBV6-6 TRBD2 TGTGCCAGCACCCAACTAGCGGGAGGGAGCTACGAGCAGTACTTC CASTQLAGGSYEQYF
TRBJ2-7 once TRBV28 - TGTGCCAGCAGTTTATTCGCAGGTTCTTCCTCCTACGAGCAGTACTTC CASSLFAGSSSYEQYF
TRBJ2-5 - TRBV7-7 - TGTGCCAGCAGCTTAGTTCCGGGACCCCAAGAGACCCAGTACTTC CASSLVPGPQETQYF
TRBJ2-7 few TRBV4-1 TRBD2 TGCGCCAGCAGCCCCCACGGTAGCGGGTCTTCCTACGAGCAGTACTTC CASSPHGSGSSYEQYF
TRBJ2-1 - TRBV5-5 TRBD1 TGTGCCAGCAGCTTCGGGACAGGGGGGTCCAATGAGCAGTTCTTC CASSFGTGGSNEQFF
TRBJ2-7 - TRBV7-9 TRBD2 TGTGCCAGCAGCTGGGGGACTAGCAGAACTTACGAGCAGTACTTC CASSWGTSRTYEQYF
TRBJ1-4 - TRBV6-6 - TGTGCCAGCAGTTACTCGAAGGGGGGTACTAATGAAAAACTGTTTTTT CASSYSKGGTNEKLFF
TRBJ2-3 - TRBV20-1 - TGCAGTGCCGAAAGGCAGGGGTACGATACGCAGTATTTT CSAERQGYDTQYF
TRBJ2-7 once TRBV20-1 - TGCAGTGCTAGAGATCCCCCTACTATGTACGAGCAGTACTTC CSARDPPTMYEQYF
TRBJ1-2 - TRBV10-3 - TGTGCCACCGGTGCAGGCAACTATGGCTACACCTTC CATGAGNYGYTF
TRBJ2-7 - TRBV6-5 - TGTGCCAGCAGTTACGGGGCTAGTAACGAGCAGTACTTC CASSYGASNEQYF
TRBJ2-1 few TRBV20-1 - TGCAGTGCTAGAGATGGAGTCGGCCCTTGGGTATTTTCCAATGAGCAGTTCTTC CSARDGVGPWVFSNEQFF
TRBJ2-5 - TRBV12-3/TRBV12-4 TRBD2 TGTGCCAGCAGCTCGAGACTAGCGGGGGCCTTGGGAGAGACCCAGTACTTC CASSSRLAGALGETQYF
TRBJ2-7 - TRBV6-8 - TGTGCCAGCAGTTACTCGAAACTACCCAACTACGAGCAGTACTTC CASSYSKLPNYEQYF
TRBJ1-2 - TRBV10-3 - TGTGCCATCAGTGACCCCCGGGGCAGGGGATATGGCTACACCTTC CAISDPRGRGYGYTF
TRBJ1-1 few TRBV7-7 - TGTGCTAGCAGCTTAGATACCGGCACTGAAGCTTTCTTT CASSLDTGTEAFF
TRBJ2-7 few TRBV12-3/TRBV12-4 - TGTGCCAGCAGTTCGGACATCCCCTACGAGCAGTACTTC CASSSDIPYEQYF
TRBJ2-5 - TRBV5-1 - TGCGCCAGCAGCAGAGCGGATGAAGAGACCCAGTACTTC CASSRADEETQYF
TRBJ2-3 few TRBV15 - TGTGCCACCAGCCGTCTGCGGGGCCAAGGAGGGTGGGATACGCAGTATTTT CATSRLRGQGGWDTQYF
TRBJ2-4 - TRBV12-3/TRBV12-4 TRBD1 TGTGCCAGCAGTTTAGGCGTACAGGGGGCACGGGACATTCAGTACTTC CASSLGVQGARDIQYF
TRBJ2-7 - TRBV12-3/TRBV12-4 TRBD1 TGTGCCAGCAGCCCGGACAGGGGCTTCTACGAGCAGTACTTC CASSPDRGFYEQYF
TRBJ2-1 once TRBV9 TRBD2 TGTGCCAGCAGCGCGGGACTAGCGGGGGGGCCTAAAACCTACAATGAGCAGTTCTTC CASSAGLAGGPKTYNEQFF
TRBJ2-1 few TRBV29-1 TRBD2 TGCAGCCCTAGTATCTTGGTGGGCGGGAGGGCCGGCAATGAGCAGTTCTTC CSPSILVGGRAGNEQFF
TRBJ1-1 - TRBV12-5 - TGTGCCAGTCGGAGCGGAGTGAACACTGAAGCTTTCTTT CASRSGVNTEAFF
TRBJ2-5 - TRBV12-3/TRBV12-4 - TGTGCCAGCGCGTTAGTCCAAGAGACCCAGTACTTC CASALVQETQYF
TRBJ2-5 few TRBV6-2/TRBV6-3 - TGTGCCAGCAGTTACCCGGGCGGGACCCAGTACTTC CASSYPGGTQYF
TRBJ2-5 - TRBV7-9 - TGTGCCAGCAGCTTAGAGGGGGTCCAAGAGACCCAGTACTTC CASSLEGVQETQYF
TRBJ2-1 few TRBV5-1 TRBD2 TGCGCCAGCAGCTTGGTTGCGGGGGGCTCCTACAATGAGCAGTTCTTC CASSLVAGGSYNEQFF
TRBJ2-7 - TRBV7-9 - TGTGCCAGCAGCTTATTGTCGAGTACTATGGCTAATACTAAGTACTTC CASSLLSSTMANTKYF
TRBJ2-1 - TRBV12-5 TRBD1 TGTGCTAGTGGTATCCCTTTGACAGGGGTGGGCCACAATGAGCAGTTCTTC CASGIPLTGVGHNEQFF
TRBJ1-2 few TRBV7-2 - TGTGCCAGCAGCTTACCTCACTATTGGGGGCGAGGCTACACCTTC CASSLPHYWGRGYTF
TRBJ2-7 - TRBV28 TRBD2 TGTGCCAGCAGTTTATCCCCCGGACTAGATGCAGGCTACGAGCAGTACTTC CASSLSPGLDAGYEQYF
TRBJ2-7 - TRBV27 TRBD2 TGTGCCAGCAGTTTAGACAGCGGGAGGATTTACGAGCAGTACTTC CASSLDSGRIYEQYF
TRBJ2-7 - TRBV5-1 - TGCGCCAGCAGCTTGGCCGTTCTCGGGGGTAACGAGCAGTACTTC CASSLAVLGGNEQYF
TRBJ2-7 - TRBV6-5 - TGTGCCACCCGAACAGTCAGCTCCTACGAGCAGTACTTC CATRTVSSYEQYF
TRBJ2-3 few TRBV29-1 TRBD2 TGCAGCACTACTAGCGGCCCGGGGGCAGATACGCAGTATTTT CSTTSGPGADTQYF
TRBJ2-7 - TRBV7-2 - TGTGCCAGCAGCTTAGACCCGGGACACCCTTACGAGCAGTACTTC CASSLDPGHPYEQYF
TRBJ1-1 - TRBV5-1 TRBD1 TGCGCCAGCAGAGAGGACAGGGTGTGGTTGAACACTGAAGCTTTCTTT CASREDRVWLNTEAFF
TRBJ2-7 few TRBV14 TRBD2 TGTGCCAGCAGCCAACTTGTGACTAGCGGGGGGCTACCAACCTACGAGCAGTACTTC CASSQLVTSGGLPTYEQYF
TRBJ1-1 - TRBV5-6 - TGTGCCAGCAGCTTGTCGGGGGCGCGTGAAGCTTTCTTT CASSLSGAREAFF
TRBJ2-7 few TRBV5-1 TRBD2 TGCGCCAGCAGCCCGGGGACTAGCGGGAGGGTCTACGAGCAGTACTTC CASSPGTSGRVYEQYF
TRBJ2-3 - TRBV6-5 - TGTGCCAGCACACAAATGGATACGCAGTATTTT CASTQMDTQYF
TRBJ2-1 - TRBV20-1 TRBD2 TGCAGTGCTAGACCCCGACTAGCGGGGGTCTACAATGAGCAGTTCTTC CSARPRLAGVYNEQFF
TRBJ2-1 - TRBV12-3/TRBV12-4 TRBD1 TGTGCCAGCAGTTTATTGGGGACAGCCTCGAGCGTGTTCTTC CASSLLGTASSVFF
TRBJ2-5 - TRBV7-9 - TGTGCCAGCAGCCCCCGGGGGATCGGAGTGAAGACCCAGTACTTC CASSPRGIGVKTQYF
TRBJ2-1 - TRBV6-2/TRBV6-3 TRBD2 TGTGCCAGCAGTCCCGCACTAGCGAGTGAGCAGTTCTTC CASSPALASEQFF
TRBJ2-5 few TRBV29-1 - TGCAGCGTTGCCGGTCCTGAAGAGACCCAGTACTTC CSVAGPEETQYF
TRBJ2-2 - TRBV29-1 TRBD1 TGCAGCGCCCAGACAGGGGGCGTCGTCACCGGGGAGCTGTTTTTT CSAQTGGVVTGELFF
TRBJ2-7 - TRBV20-1 TRBD2 TGCAGTGCTGGGAAACCGGGAGGGCCTTACGAGCAGTACTTC CSAGKPGGPYEQYF